This T cell receptor (beta chain) derives from a study of vaccination and CD4 T cells after COVID-19. Turning to the study itself: Median time from COVID diagnosis to post-COVID sampling was over 95 days (35 to 161). The cells in question were stimulated using overlapping spike peptides derived from SARS-CoV-2, HCoV-NL63, HCoV-OC43 and HCoV-229E.

There are 13 residues in the CDR3. Trimming took 6 bases from V and 2 from J; bases not matched to a gene: 1. CDR1 is LNHDA and CDR2 is SQIVND in the germline V gene (reference sequence). Study observations and caveats: Spike mono-reactivity was found in 304 of the 307 vaccine-specific clones identified in convalescent patients.

Treatment described: roughly ten-day PBMC culture with coronavirus spike peptide pools or control peptides (ViraFEST assay). It was with approximately 9.2 IU/ml IL-2 and around 9.5 ug/ml peptide pools that roughly 2 million PBMCs per well were cultured. With the Oncomine TCR Beta short-read assay, DNA from cultured CD4+ T cells was sequenced. TCRdb itself ran the PCR reads through MiXCR, one entry per CDR3 protein. The sample contains roughly 14,000 distinct CDR3 sequences, 50% of which appear only once. A word on this clonotype: The antigen is unknown.

V is TRBV19 and J is TRBJ2-3, with 8 bases identical to TRBD1. The sample consisted of cultured CD4+ T cells from blood, taken after SARS-CoV-2 vaccination. This sequence originates from a human donor with COVID-19. CDR3 amino acids: CASRDRATDTQYF. For the CDR3, the DNA is TGTGCCAGTAGGGACAGGGCCACAGATACGCAGTATTTT.